The sequence of this TCR beta chain was determined in a study of CD8 T cells in ankylosing spondylitis. Points from the study as a whole: Peripheral blood held disease-linked clones only at relatively low frequency, and these were CD8+. Matched synovial fluid from ankylosing spondylitis patients was reported to be enriched for disease-linked clones.

CDR1 and CDR2 (germline): MNHNS, SASEGT. The CDR3 length is 13 residues. This clonotype was seen ten or more times. Its antigen is not known. It was by quantitative 5'-RACE with molecular barcodes that TCR beta libraries were made. TCRdb ran MiXCR on the 5' RACE reads and lists one entry per CDR3 protein. Of 150,000 to 200,000 distinct CDR3 sequences listed, under 15% are singletons. The rearrangement joins TRBV6-1 to TRBJ1-1; D is perhaps TRBD1 (5 bases). The clonotype was recovered from a female donor with ankylosing spondylitis or in good health (not recorded which). The sample comprised blood, either unsorted or a sorted T cell fraction (not recorded which). The CDR3 region is CASQQGGPTEAFF. The CDR3 DNA reads as TGTGCTTCACAGCAGGGAGGGCCCACTGAAGCTTTCTTT.